One sample yielded the 19 T cell receptor beta chains listed below, sequenced in a study of alternative splicing in chronic myeloid leukemia remission. Each library started from 1 ug total RNA with poly-A enrichment. Reprocessing the bulk RNA-seq reads, TCRdb reports a single entry for every CDR3 protein and omits DNA. The repertoire holds about 770 distinct CDR3 sequences, 97% seen once, with around 3.3% in the top ten. Time point described: chronic-phase CML before TKI therapy (screening/day 1). The starting material was PBMCs or total blood leukocytes (not recorded which), obtained at diagnosis. These receptors were taken from an adult with chronic myeloid leukemia.

The V and J genes are TRBV30 and TRBJ1-5; TCRdb indicates TRBD1, and absent DNA this call remains unverified. The CDR3 is 17 residues long. CDR1 and CDR2 (germline): GTSNPN, SVGIG (reference sequence). This CDR3 is CAWSEGTGGSSNQPQHF.

This chain links TRBV3-1 with TRBJ1-5. The length of the CDR3 is 14 residues. Germline CDR1 and CDR2: LGHDT and YNNKEL (reference sequence). CDR3 sequence: CASSQGYSNQPQHF.

This clonotype has only one observation. V usage is TRBV12-3 or TRBV12-4 and J usage is TRBJ1-2. The CDR3 covers 11 residues. CDR3: CASTFEGGYTF.

J is TRBJ2-5 and V is TRBV4-2; TCRdb's assignment of TRBD2 cannot be checked, as there is no DNA. Looked up from germline, CDR1 is LGHNA and CDR2 is YNFKEQ. This CDR3 is 14 amino acids long. CDR3 loop: CASSSSGEQETQYF.

The J gene is TRBJ1-3, the V gene TRBV7-9. The CDR3 consists of 18 residues. Germline values: CDR1 SEHNR, CDR2 FQNEAQ (reference sequence). The CDR3 is CASSLKGAPSPSGNTIYF.

In its sample, this clonotype was seen once. The chain combines TRBV19 with TRBJ1-1. In germline, CDR1 is LNHDA, CDR2 SQIVND (reference sequence). The CDR3 totals 13 residues. The CDR3: CASSSGGGTEAFF.

The chain recombines TRBV7-8 with TRBJ2-3; TCRdb gives TRBD2 as the D gene, but with no DNA this cannot be confirmed. Germline lookup yields CDR1 SGHVS and CDR2 FQNEAQ. This CDR3 contains 15 residues. The CDR3 here is CASSFQREYTDTQYF.

This sequence joins TRBV25-1 and TRBJ2-7; TCRdb gives TRBD1 as the D gene, but with no DNA this cannot be confirmed. The CDR3 is 14 amino acids. Germline V CDR1 and CDR2: MGHDK, SYGVNS. The CDR3 region is CASSELGIPYEQYF.

The gene calls are TRBV25-1 and TRBJ2-7. Germline CDR1 and CDR2: MGHDK and SYGVNS. This CDR3 comprises 11 residues. The CDR3 is CASTGLFEQYF.

This chain uses TRBV12-3 or TRBV12-4 with TRBJ1-1. CDR3 length: 14 residues. CDR3 amino acids: CASSSPFGNTEAFF.

This clonotype came up a few times. This sequence joins TRBV6-5 and TRBJ2-2; absent DNA, TCRdb's TRBD2 call cannot be checked. Germline assignment: CDR1 MNHEY and CDR2 SVGAGI. The CDR3 is 17 amino acids. CDR3 protein: CASSYRLAGGRTGELFF.

V and J are TRBV28 and TRBJ2-7; TCRdb returns TRBD1, unconfirmable since there is no DNA. The CDR3 has 15 residues. Germline lookup yields CDR1 MDHEN and CDR2 SYDVKM. CDR3 amino acids: CASSPRGASSYEQYF.

V usage is TRBV7-6 and J usage is TRBJ1-2. Germline V gene data show CDR1 as SGHVS and CDR2 as FNYEAQ. The CDR3 covers 13 residues. The CDR3 region is CASSLGSALGYTF.

This clonotype was recorded only once. The rearrangement joins TRBV25-1 to TRBJ2-2; lacking DNA, the TRBD2 call made by TCRdb goes unchecked. Germline V gene sequence: CDR1 MGHDK, CDR2 SYGVNS. The CDR3 spans 14 residues. The CDR3: CASSEIGNTGELFF.

The CDR3 here is CASRKGDRANTGELFF. V is TRBV2 and J is TRBJ2-2; TCRdb selects TRBD2, and the lack of DNA leaves this call unchecked. The CDR3 consists of 16 residues. Germline lookup yields CDR1 SNHLY and CDR2 FYNNEI.

This chain joins TRBV7-6 and TRBJ1-1. Germline lookup yields CDR1 SGHVS and CDR2 FNYEAQ. The CDR3 consists of 12 residues. The CDR3 sequence is CASGQPNTEAFF.

The V call is TRBV2, the J call TRBJ2-1. Germline lookup yields CDR1 SNHLY and CDR2 FYNNEI. The CDR3 runs to 15 residues. CDR3 sequence: CASTKEMSSYNEQFF.

This chain joins TRBV10-1 and TRBJ2-5. Germline-derived CDR1 and CDR2 are WNHNN and SYGVQD (reference sequence). This CDR3 has 13 residues. This chain's CDR3 is CASSESKKETQYF.

This chain links TRBV5-4 with TRBJ1-1. Germline lookup yields CDR1 SGHNT and CDR2 YYREEE (reference sequence). This CDR3 has 17 residues. Here the CDR3 reads CASSLKHHGALNTEAFF.